The 26 T cell receptor beta chains below come from one sample, sequenced in a study of cytomegalovirus exposure and HLA in healthy donors. Some clones are missing from TCRdb's copy, which holds only in-frame ones; the method was immunoSEQ multiplex PCR. The data show around 130,000 clones, about nine tenths seen once. The sample consisted of PBMCs. These receptors were collected from a young man in good health and CMV-seronegative.

V and J are TRBV5-4 and TRBJ2-3; maybe TRBD1 (6 bases). This CDR3 is built from 16 residues. Trimming removed 4 bases from V and 2 bases from J, with 17 bases in between. Germline CDR1 and CDR2: SGHNT and YYREEE (reference sequence). The CDR3 DNA is TGTGCCAGCAGCAAAAGACAGGAGCCCTTCACAGATACGCAGTATTTT. This encodes CASSKRQEPFTDTQYF.

The V gene is TRBV4-1, the J gene TRBJ2-5; TRBD2 agrees at 7 bases. Trimming removed 0 bases from V and 4 bases from J; junction bases left unmatched: 5. Germline lookup yields CDR1 MGHRA and CDR2 YSYEKL. This CDR3 is built from 15 residues. CDR3 protein: CASSQDREVPETQYF. CDR3 sequence (DNA): TGCGCCAGCAGCCAAGACCGGGAGGTGCCAGAGACCCAGTACTTC.

A remark on this clone: The sample holds other DNA sequences that translate to the same CDR3. The J gene is TRBJ1-1, the V gene TRBV6-6; a weak D match, TRBD1 (6 bases). V was shortened by 5 bases and J by 4 bases, with 11 bases between the two germline ends. CDR3 size: 13 residues. Germline-derived CDR1 and CDR2 are MNHNY and SVGAGI (reference sequence). The CDR3 sequence is CASSSRGGTEAFF. The CDR3 DNA follows: TGTGCCAGCAGTAGCAGGGGCGGCACTGAAGCTTTCTTT.

The chain links TRBV10-3 to TRBJ2-7; D ambiguous. Trimming left V 8 bases short and J 0 bases short, with 14 bases between. Germline CDR1 and CDR2: ENHRY and SYGVKD. The CDR3 runs to 14 residues. The CDR3 DNA is TGTGCCATCTCTCCAGGCACGAGCTCCTACGAGCAGTACTTC. As protein: CAISPGTSSYEQYF.

The J gene is TRBJ1-5, the V gene TRBV18; no clear D gene. V was shortened by 1 base and J by 4 bases, with 5 bases between the two germline ends. The CDR3 totals 13 residues. Germline CDR1 is KGHSH and CDR2 is LQKENI. This CDR3 is CASSPHKNQPQHF. The CDR3 nucleotides are TGTGCCAGCTCACCACACAAGAATCAGCCCCAGCATTTT.

V is TRBV19 and J is TRBJ2-1, with TRBD2 matching over 7 bases. The length of the CDR3 is 15 residues. V was clipped by 9 bases and J by 1 base; unmatched bases: 9. The germline V gene has CDR1 LNHDA and CDR2 SQIVND (reference sequence). The CDR3 region is CASNLRGGSYNEQFF. As DNA, the CDR3 is TGTGCCAGCAACTTGAGGGGAGGGTCCTACAATGAGCAGTTCTTC.

CDR3 nucleotides: TGCGCCAGCAGTGCAGGACAGGGGCTGAACACTGAAGCTTTCTTT. Protein product: CASSAGQGLNTEAFF. The V and J genes are TRBV10-2 and TRBJ1-1; 9 bases match TRBD1. This CDR3 has 15 amino acids. CDR1 is WSHSY and CDR2 is SAAADI in the germline V gene. Trimming took 4 bases from V and 0 from J; bases not matched to a gene: 3.

The chain employs TRBV2 and TRBJ1-2; D might be TRBD1 (6 bases). Germline lookup yields CDR1 SNHLY and CDR2 FYNNEI. CDR3 length: 12 amino acids. V was shortened by 6 bases and J by 2 bases, with 7 bases between the two germline ends. CDR3 protein: CASRTGNYGYTF. The CDR3 nucleotides read TGTGCCAGCAGGACAGGAAACTATGGCTACACCTTC.

This chain uses TRBV9 with TRBJ2-3; 7 bases match TRBD1. The CDR3 covers 15 residues. Germline CDR1 and CDR2: SGDLS and YYNGEE. V was clipped by 4 bases and J by 4 bases; unmatched bases: 9. The CDR3, as DNA: TGTGCCAGCAGCACCGGGACAGATCAGGCAGATACGCAGTATTTT. Protein sequence: CASSTGTDQADTQYF. Full variable domain (rest looked up from reference TRBV9 and TRBJ2-3): DSGVTQTPKHLITATGQRVTLRCSPRSGDLSVYWYQQSLDQGLQFLIQYYNGEERAKGNILERFSAQQFPDLHSELNLSSLELGDSALYFCASSTGTDQADTQYFGPGTRLTVL.

The chain joins TRBV6-6 to TRBJ2-5, with 13 bases lining up with TRBD2. Losses at the gene ends were 4 bases for V and 5 bases for J; bases not matched to a gene: 4. The CDR3 runs to 15 residues. Germline V gene sequence: CDR1 MNHNY, CDR2 SVGAGI (reference sequence). For the CDR3, the DNA is TGTGCCAGCAGTTCGGGACTAGCGGGATCGGAGACCCAGTACTTC. Its translation: CASSSGLAGSETQYF.

This clone was detected only a few times. This chain uses TRBV19 with TRBJ1-5; TRBD1 matches 8 bases. The CDR3 has 15 amino acids. Germline V gene data show CDR1 as LNHDA and CDR2 as SQIVND (reference sequence). V was clipped by 8 bases and J by 4 bases; unmatched bases: 10. In DNA, the CDR3 is TGTGCCAGTCTGAAGGACAGGGACCAGAATCAGCCCCAGCATTTT. It yields the protein CASLKDRDQNQPQHF. The full variable domain, its missing parts supplied by reference TRBV19 and TRBJ1-5, is DGGITQSPKYLFRKEGQNVTLSCEQNLNHDAMYWYRQDPGQGLRLIYYSQIVNDFQKGDIAEGYSVSREKKESFPLTVTSAQKNPTAFYLCASLKDRDQNQPQHFGDGTRLSIL.

The chain has TRBV4-3 and TRBJ1-2; no clear D. V gave up 0 bases and J gave up 0 bases, with 11 bases separating them. Germline lookup yields CDR1 LGHNA and CDR2 YSLEER. The CDR3 covers 16 residues. The CDR3 DNA sequence: TGCGCCAGCAGCCAAGACCGGGGATTTTCTAACTATGGCTACACCTTC. Translated: CASSQDRGFSNYGYTF.

The chain is built from TRBV5-1 and TRBJ2-1, with D unresolved. The V and J ends lost 0 bases and 0 bases respectively, with 7 bases between them. Germline CDR1 is SGHRS and CDR2 is YFSETQ. The CDR3 consists of 15 residues. The CDR3 loop reads CASSLARSSYNEQFF. The CDR3 DNA sequence: TGCGCCAGCAGCTTGGCCCGGAGCTCCTACAATGAGCAGTTCTTC.

The chain is built from TRBV27 and TRBJ1-1, with 11 positions matching TRBD1. Losses at the gene ends were 6 bases for V and 1 base for J; bases not matched to a gene: 7. CDR1 and CDR2 from the germline V gene are MNHEY and SMNVEV (reference sequence). CDR3 size: 16 residues. The CDR3 region has the DNA TGTGCCAGCAGCCCTGGGACAGGGGGAAAGAACACTGAAGCTTTCTTT. Amino acids: CASSPGTGGKNTEAFF.

The rearrangement uses TRBV30 and TRBJ1-1; a weak D match, TRBD1 (6 bases). The CDR3 covers 15 residues. Germline CDR1 is GTSNPN and CDR2 is SVGIG (reference sequence). Trimming pared 3 bases from V and 1 base from J, leaving 15 bases between. For the CDR3, the DNA is TGTGCCTGGAGGGGGGCGAATTCGTGGAACACTGAAGCTTTCTTT. It encodes CAWRGANSWNTEAFF.

The chain carries TRBV6-5 and TRBJ2-7; TRBD2 matches 8 bases. The CDR3 sequence is 14 residues long. Germline V CDR1 and CDR2: MNHEY, SVGAGI. With 5 bases clipped from V and 4 bases from J, the junction kept 7 bases outside the gene matches. The CDR3 nucleotides are TGTGCCAGCAGTATGAGCGGGAGTGGGTACGAGCAGTACTTC. This translates into CASSMSGSGYEQYF.

This chain uses TRBV11-2 with TRBJ2-7, with 8 bases matching TRBD1. V lost 4 bases and J lost 7; bases outside the gene matches: 12. This CDR3 is built from 15 residues. Germline V gene data show CDR1 as SGHAT and CDR2 as FQNNGV. As DNA, the CDR3 is TGTGCCAGCAGCTCCCGCCTAGGACAGGGCCAGGAGCAGTACTTC. As protein: CASSSRLGQGQEQYF.

This chain connects TRBV19 to TRBJ1-2; D possibly corresponds to TRBD1 (6 bases). The ends were cut back, 4 bases at V and 3 bases at J, with 9 bases in the middle. The CDR3 loop spans 13 amino acids. Germline CDR1 and CDR2: LNHDA and SQIVND (reference sequence). The CDR3 protein is CASSNRAHYGYTF. The DNA for the CDR3 is TGTGCCAGTAGTAACAGGGCCCACTATGGCTACACCTTC.

This chain links TRBV18 with TRBJ2-3; D unclear. This CDR3 comprises 13 residues. Per germline, CDR1 KGHSH and CDR2 LQKENI. Trimming shortened V by 4 bases and J by 0 bases, and 5 bases separated the two germline ends. DNA of the CDR3: TGTGCCAGCTCACTCCCAAGCACAGATACGCAGTATTTT. Protein: CASSLPSTDTQYF.

The V call is TRBV5-8, the J call TRBJ2-3; D not certain. This CDR3 contains 17 residues. Germline V gene data show CDR1 as SGHTS and CDR2 as YDEGEE. The V end lost 0 bases, the J end lost 6 bases, and 20 bases lay between the germline ends. CDR3 DNA: TGTGCCAGCAGCTTGGTCCGCCTAGTACCGCGATCGGATACGCAGTATTTT. Translating gives CASSLVRLVPRSDTQYF.

This clone was recorded a few times. The J gene is TRBJ2-6, the V gene TRBV2, with D possibly being TRBD2 (5 bases). CDR1 is SNHLY, CDR2 FYNNEI, per germline. This CDR3 comprises 16 residues. The ends were cut back, 4 bases at V and 0 bases at J, with 10 bases in the middle. In nucleotides, the CDR3 is TGTGCCAGCAGTGCCGGCGGACTCTCTGGGGCCAACGTCCTGACTTTC. Amino acid sequence: CASSAGGLSGANVLTF.

The rearrangement uses TRBV4-2 and TRBJ2-3; D is possibly TRBD2 (6 bases). Germline assignment: CDR1 LGHNA and CDR2 YNFKEQ. The CDR3 has 13 amino acids. V was clipped by 4 bases and J by 4 bases, with 9 bases between them. The CDR3 DNA reads TGTGCCAGCAGCCCTAGCGAGGCAGATACGCAGTATTTT. This translates into CASSPSEADTQYF.

J is TRBJ2-7 and V is TRBV27; tentative D call: TRBD2 (6 bases). The CDR3 has 14 residues. Per the germline V gene, CDR1 is MNHEY and CDR2 is SMNVEV (reference sequence). Trimming cost V 5 bases and J 3 bases, with 14 bases left between them. CDR3 in amino acids: CASSHGLTHYEQYF. The CDR3 DNA is TGTGCCAGCAGTCACGGACTAACCCACTACGAGCAGTACTTC.

This chain connects TRBV5-1 to TRBJ2-7, with a tentative D call TRBD1 (6 bases). Germline V CDR1 and CDR2: SGHRS, YFSETQ. Between the trimmed V and J ends, which lost 4 bases and 6 bases, there was a span of 17 bases. The CDR3 consists of 14 residues. CDR3 region: CASSVPDSSPEQYF. The CDR3 nucleotides read TGCGCCAGCAGCGTGCCGGACAGCTCACCCGAGCAGTACTTC.

The CDR3, as DNA: TGCGCCAGCAGCCAAGATCTCTCCCGGACTAGTCGGGCGTATGAGCAGTTCTTC. Protein product: CASSQDLSRTSRAYEQFF. This chain uses TRBV4-3 with TRBJ2-1; 7 bases align to TRBD2. This CDR3 comprises 18 residues. The germline V gene has CDR1 LGHNA and CDR2 YSLEER. The J segment lost 8 bases and the V segment lost 0 bases, leaving 16 bases of the junction unmatched.

The rearrangement joins TRBV29-1 to TRBJ2-7, with 7 positions matching TRBD1. The CDR3 has 12 amino acids. The V segment lost 4 bases and the J segment 7 bases; nucleotides outside the gene matches: 7. Germline CDR1 SQVTM, CDR2 ANQGSEA. The CDR3 DNA reads as TGCAGCGTTGTCGACAGGGTGGGGGAGCAGTACTTC. It yields the protein CSVVDRVGEQYF.